This T cell receptor (beta chain) stems from a study of blood T cell repertoires in COVID-19. Study-level information: Collection of acute and convalescent COVID-19 samples took place in the United States, Italy and Spain.

Generated by immunoSEQ multiplex PCR, the TCRdb table keeps only in-frame clones and is missing some. This sample has 100,000 or so clones, with 88% found just once. Germline V gene sequence: CDR1 LNHDA, CDR2 SQIVND (reference sequence). This CDR3 spans 15 amino acids. J lost 6 bases, V lost 8 bases, and 6 bases had no gene match. This TCR was recovered from a woman aged 55-70 years with acute or convalescent COVID-19. The material sequenced was peripheral blood. The chain joins TRBV19 to TRBJ2-1, with 14 bases aligning to TRBD2. The CDR3 region has the DNA TGTGCCAGTCAACAGACTAGCGGGAGGGGCAATGAGCAGTTCTTC. Its protein is CASQQTSGRGNEQFF.